This T cell receptor beta chain was identified in a study of T cell repertoires in ileal Crohn's disease (dated by TCRdb to about 2019). Regarding the study in general: The median duration of disease was roughly 7.6 years, and at the time of surgery 30% to 35% of patients were active smokers. Every patient underwent surgery because of a complication, which was stricturing disease in 61% of cases and penetrating disease in about 40%. About half of the patients received postoperative therapy: 11 received thiopurines and over 15 received anti-TNF agents. M6 samples consisted of neoterminal ileum biopsies collected during postoperative colonoscopy. TCR repertoire analysis was done in 50 or so Crohn's disease patients from a prospective multicentre cohort. Running in parallel with the study was a multicentre cohort set up to find predictors of early endoscopic recurrence following ileocolonic resection. A Rutgeerts score higher than i0 was the definition used for endoscopic postoperative recurrence. A total of around 170 mucosal samples from some 50 patients were sequenced, collected from several sites on the surgical specimen as well as at postoperative endoscopy. General conclusions and limits of the study: Sorted CD8 T cells carried more high-frequency clones than CD4 T cells, suggesting mucosal expansions were mainly CD8. Mucosal CD4 and CD8 T cells were sorted and sequenced only in a subgroup of patients, whose size was not stated. Postoperative endoscopy was performed at varying times within the first year after surgery, with a median delay of roughly seven months. A significantly higher proportion of clonal expansions was observed in active smokers at surgery than in non-smokers (approximately 26% vs 20%, p=0.02). Endoscopic recurrence was linked to a higher percentage of high-frequency clones at surgery, and recurrence occurred in every patient whose clonality exceeded 26.8% (18/57).

Only a few counts were recorded for this clone. Its cognate antigen has yet to be identified. Base-call qualities are not available, and no considerably larger clone is one nucleotide away. The meaning of the sample's time point label: neoterminal ileum biopsy at postoperative endoscopy, about 6 months after surgery. Eligible patients were adults with ileal or ileocolonic Crohn's disease who had an indication for ileocolonic resection. Whole ileal mucosal biopsies were stored frozen at -80°C before DNA extraction. Genomic DNA was isolated from frozen whole biopsies using a TRizol-based method, and the DNA was quantified with a NanoDrop 2000 spectrophotometer. Roughly 550 nanograms of biopsy DNA per sample were submitted for commercial TCRB immunosequencing. CDR3 regions were amplified from genomic DNA by Adaptive Biotechnology using a two-step, amplification bias-controlled multiplex PCR. In the first PCR, primers covered every V and J gene segment, and in the second PCR, barcodes and Illumina adapters were added. CDR3 libraries were sequenced on an Illumina instrument. For the original study's pipeline: Analysis combined the vendor-provided pipelines with custom analysis of raw data in R/Bioconductor under R version 3.3.0. Clonality, which ranges from 0 to 1, was calculated as the inverse of the normalised Shannon entropy across all productive clones. High-frequency clones were defined as the repertoire share of the top 100 clones, retaining only clones passing a 95% confidence test. Repertoire diversity was measured with the Simpson index, and overlap between samples was measured with the Morisita-Horn index. TCRdb mirrors the immuneACCESS table, restricted to in-frame sequences. Some clones are absent from its copies; in checked studies, under half trace to an unresolved V gene, and the reason for the others is unknown. V, J and clone size reflect that table, while D and trimming were determined from the DNA. Counted in this sample were under 12,000 clones; about four fifths of them appeared once. The ten largest make up approximately 7.7% of the sample.

V is pared back by 2 bases and J by 6 bases, with 9 bases lying between the germline termini. As encoded in the germline V gene, CDR1 is SGHRS while CDR2 is YFSETQ. The CDR3 has 12 amino acids, counting the end cysteine and phenylalanine. Solely the CDR3 DNA is kept, with 36 bases framed from the first base. This sequence was found in an adult with Crohn's disease. The rearranged segments are TRBV5-1 and TRBJ2-7; the D gene is perhaps TRBD1, on 6 matching bases. The sample taken for sequencing was ileal tissue. The CDR3: CASSFPGAEQYF. The sequenced DNA is TGCGCCAGCAGCTTCCCAGGGGCCGAGCAGTACTTC.